Listed below are T cell receptor beta chains from one sample, sequenced in a study of T cell repertoires and HLA-DP antigens. Sequencing used immunoSEQ multiplex PCR; TCRdb keeps in-frame clones, though not all of them. Of roughly 73,000 clones listed, about four fifths are singletons. No antigen has been assigned to these receptors. Source material: CD4+ T cells from PBMCs. All receptors derive from a man in his sixties in good health and CMV-seronegative. Each CDR3 is given with its conserved first and last residue. The D gene is left open where the match is weak. Some rows have no size entry. The others give once, few or many, or a class for an expanded clone.

v_call: TRBV29-1
d_call: -
clone_size: -
j_call: TRBJ2-1
cdr3_nt: TGCAGCTTTGGGGTGGCGGTTAACAATGAGCAGTTCTTC
cdr3_aa: CSFGVAVNNEQFF

v_call: TRBV5-4
d_call: TRBD2
clone_size: -
j_call: TRBJ2-2
cdr3_nt: TGTGCCAGCAGCTTGAATAGCGGGGGGAGCACCGGGGAGCTGTTTTTT
cdr3_aa: CASSLNSGGSTGELFF

v_call: TRBV5-6
d_call: -
clone_size: -
j_call: TRBJ1-2
cdr3_nt: TGTGCCAGCAGCCCACCGCCGGGGGACATCTATGGCTACACCTTC
cdr3_aa: CASSPPPGDIYGYTF

v_call: TRBV30
d_call: -
clone_size: -
j_call: TRBJ1-3
cdr3_nt: TGTGCCTGGAGAAAGGGAGGGGCCAACTCTGGAAACACCATATATTTT
cdr3_aa: CAWRKGGANSGNTIYF

v_call: TRBV5-5
d_call: -
clone_size: -
j_call: TRBJ2-5
cdr3_nt: TGTGCCAGCAGCCCAGAATACGTGGCCGGGTACTTC
cdr3_aa: CASSPEYVAGYF

v_call: TRBV6-5
d_call: -
clone_size: -
j_call: TRBJ1-3
cdr3_nt: TGTGCCAGCAGTTCAGGAGACACCATATATTTT
cdr3_aa: CASSSGDTIYF

v_call: TRBV9
d_call: TRBD2
clone_size: -
j_call: TRBJ2-5
cdr3_nt: TGTGCCAGCAGCGTAGTTCTAGCGGGAGGGGTCCAAGAGACCCAGTACTTC
cdr3_aa: CASSVVLAGGVQETQYF

v_call: TRBV19
d_call: TRBD1
clone_size: few
j_call: TRBJ2-2
cdr3_nt: TGTGCCAGTGGGACAGGGGAAACCGGGGAGCTGTTTTTT
cdr3_aa: CASGTGETGELFF

v_call: TRBV7-8
d_call: -
clone_size: -
j_call: TRBJ2-3
cdr3_nt: TGTGCCAGCAGCTTAGGAGGCAGGGAAAATGAGTATTTT
cdr3_aa: CASSLGGRENEYF

v_call: TRBV30
d_call: -
clone_size: -
j_call: TRBJ1-2
cdr3_nt: TGTGCCTGGAGTGTGTCAGGGAACGGCTACACCTTC
cdr3_aa: CAWSVSGNGYTF

v_call: TRBV6-6
d_call: TRBD1
clone_size: -
j_call: TRBJ1-1
cdr3_nt: TGTGCCAGCAGTTACCGAACAGGGGGCTCGTCAGCTTTCTTT
cdr3_aa: CASSYRTGGSSAFF

v_call: TRBV18
d_call: -
clone_size: -
j_call: TRBJ1-3
cdr3_nt: TGTGCCAGCTCACTCGAGACAGGCGAGTTCTCTGGAAACACCATATATTTT
cdr3_aa: CASSLETGEFSGNTIYF

v_call: TRBV19
d_call: TRBD2
clone_size: -
j_call: TRBJ2-4
cdr3_nt: TGTGCCAGTAGTATATCCCGGCTAGCGGGCACCAAAAACATTCAGTACTTC
cdr3_aa: CASSISRLAGTKNIQYF

v_call: TRBV10-2
d_call: -
clone_size: -
j_call: TRBJ1-5
cdr3_nt: TGCGCCAGCAGTGGCGACAGCCACAATCAGCCCCAGCATTTT
cdr3_aa: CASSGDSHNQPQHF

v_call: TRBV27
d_call: -
clone_size: -
j_call: TRBJ2-3
cdr3_nt: TGTGCCAGCAGTTTACGAGGTCTCAGCACAGATACGCAGTATTTT
cdr3_aa: CASSLRGLSTDTQYF

v_call: TRBV7-2
d_call: -
clone_size: -
j_call: TRBJ2-2
cdr3_nt: TGTGCCAGCAGCTTATGGGGGCTGAACACCGGGGAGCTGTTTTTT
cdr3_aa: CASSLWGLNTGELFF

v_call: TRBV6-6
d_call: -
clone_size: few
j_call: TRBJ1-4
cdr3_nt: TGTGCCAGCAGTTATTTCGGGGGAGCTAATGAAAAACTGTTTTTT
cdr3_aa: CASSYFGGANEKLFF

v_call: TRBV15
d_call: -
clone_size: -
j_call: TRBJ1-3
cdr3_nt: TGTGCCACCAGCAGAGAGGTGGGAAACGGAAACACCATATATTTT
cdr3_aa: CATSREVGNGNTIYF

v_call: TRBV29-1
d_call: TRBD1
clone_size: -
j_call: TRBJ2-7
cdr3_nt: TGCAGCGTTGAAGATGAGGAAAAGGGGGCGCGCGAGCAGTACTTC
cdr3_aa: CSVEDEEKGAREQYF

v_call: TRBV7-7
d_call: -
clone_size: -
j_call: TRBJ2-3
cdr3_nt: TGTGCCAGCTCCCCCGCAGGGGCAGATACGCAGTATTTT
cdr3_aa: CASSPAGADTQYF

v_call: TRBV2
d_call: -
clone_size: -
j_call: TRBJ1-2
cdr3_nt: TGTGCCAGCAGTCCCGGGGGGAAGGGTGGCTACACCTTC
cdr3_aa: CASSPGGKGGYTF

v_call: TRBV7-9
d_call: -
clone_size: -
j_call: TRBJ1-4
cdr3_nt: TGTGCCAGCAGCTTAAGAGGGCTGACGAGGGGTGAAAAACTGTTTTTT
cdr3_aa: CASSLRGLTRGEKLFF

v_call: TRBV7-9
d_call: -
clone_size: -
j_call: TRBJ2-1
cdr3_nt: TGTGCCAGCAGCCTGGACCCGTCCTACAATGAGCAGTTCTTC
cdr3_aa: CASSLDPSYNEQFF

v_call: TRBV4-3
d_call: -
clone_size: once
j_call: TRBJ1-3
cdr3_nt: TGCGCCAGCAGCCAAGCAGGGTTCTCTGGAAACACCATATATTTT
cdr3_aa: CASSQAGFSGNTIYF

v_call: TRBV7-2
d_call: -
clone_size: -
j_call: TRBJ1-5
cdr3_nt: TGTGCCAGCAGCTTAGCGCTGAGGGATCAGCCCCAGCATTTT
cdr3_aa: CASSLALRDQPQHF

v_call: TRBV15
d_call: TRBD1
clone_size: -
j_call: TRBJ1-4
cdr3_nt: TGTGCCACCCGACAGGGGCGGAATGAAAAACTGTTTTTT
cdr3_aa: CATRQGRNEKLFF

v_call: TRBV18
d_call: -
clone_size: medium-sized
j_call: TRBJ1-2
cdr3_nt: TGTGCCAGCTCACCATCTTCCGGGAATAACTATGGCTACACCTTC
cdr3_aa: CASSPSSGNNYGYTF